A selection of T cell receptor beta chains follows, all from one sample in a study of blood T cell repertoires in COVID-19. Clones were sequenced by immunoSEQ multiplex PCR, and TCRdb holds only the in-frame ones, with some missing. The profile shows about 200,000 clones, around 81% of them singletons. Sample: PBMCs or T cells enriched from blood (not recorded which). These receptors originate from a man aged 35-49 years who had recovered from COVID-19. The CDR3 runs from the conserved cysteine through the conserved F or W. The order of the fields is J gene, V gene, D gene, clone size, CDR3 length, CDR3 DNA, CDR3 protein. A D gene is named only where the DNA matches it firmly. Expanded clones get a size class; other rows say once, few or many, or leave the size out.

TRBJ1-2 | TRBV4-3 | NA | NA | 15 | TGCGCCAGCAGCCAAGAAGCTCCAGGGCATTATGGCTACACCTTC | CASSQEAPGHYGYTF
TRBJ2-3 | TRBV2 | NA | NA | 14 | TGTGCCAGCAGTGAACTCTACGGCACAGATACGCAGTATTTT | CASSELYGTDTQYF
TRBJ2-3 | TRBV2 | TRBD1 | NA | 14 | TGTGCCAGCAGTACCAGGGGACAGACAGATACGCAGTATTTT | CASSTRGQTDTQYF
TRBJ2-7 | TRBV4-2 | NA | NA | 16 | TGTGCCAGCAGCCAAGAAGGGGGGGCCGCTTCCTACGAGCAGTACTTC | CASSQEGGAASYEQYF
TRBJ2-3 | TRBV5-4 | NA | NA | 13 | TGTGCCAGCAGCTTGTGGGCCACAGATACGCAGTATTTT | CASSLWATDTQYF
TRBJ2-2 | TRBV25-1 | NA | NA | 14 | TGTGCCAGCGGGGCAACAGGGAACACCGGGGAGCTGTTTTTT | CASGATGNTGELFF
TRBJ1-2 | TRBV5-1 | NA | NA | 15 | TGCGCCAGCAGCCCACAGGGCGGGTCTAACTATGGCTACACCTTC | CASSPQGGSNYGYTF
TRBJ1-5 | TRBV12-5 | TRBD1 | NA | 17 | TGTGCTAGTGGTCCCAACAGGGGGCGGATAAGCAATCAGCCCCAGCATTTT | CASGPNRGRISNQPQHF
TRBJ1-2 | TRBV6-5 | TRBD1 | NA | 12 | TGTGCCAGCAATAACAGGGGCTATGGCTACACCTTC | CASNNRGYGYTF
TRBJ2-7 | TRBV7-2 | TRBD1 | NA | 17 | TGTGCCAGCAGCCTACCACCGGGACAGACATATACCTACGAGCAGTACTTC | CASSLPPGQTYTYEQYF
TRBJ2-7 | TRBV7-8 | NA | NA | 14 | TGTGCCAGCAGCTTACCCGGGATATCCTACGAGCAGTACTTC | CASSLPGISYEQYF
TRBJ2-1 | TRBV15 | TRBD1 | once | 14 | TGTGCCACCAGCCAACAGGGGTCCTACAATGAGCAGTTCTTC | CATSQQGSYNEQFF
TRBJ1-5 | TRBV5-1 | TRBD1 | once | 15 | TGCGCCAGCAGCTGGGGACAGGGCAGCAATCAGCCCCAGCATTTT | CASSWGQGSNQPQHF
TRBJ2-3 | TRBV19 | TRBD2 | NA | 15 | TGTGCCAGTAGTCCGACATCTGGGGGAGGGGATACGCAGTATTTT | CASSPTSGGGDTQYF
TRBJ2-2 | TRBV9 | TRBD1 | NA | 16 | TGTGCCAGCAGCAAAACAGGGGTAGGATACACCGGGGAGCTGTTTTTT | CASSKTGVGYTGELFF
TRBJ1-2 | TRBV11-2 | NA | NA | 10 | TGTGCCAGCAGCGACAATGGCTACACCTTC | CASSDNGYTF
TRBJ1-2 | TRBV30 | TRBD1 | NA | 11 | TGTGCCTGGGAGGACAGGCCTGGCTACACCTTC | CAWEDRPGYTF
TRBJ1-4 | TRBV10-3 | TRBD1 | NA | 15 | TGTGCCATCAGTGACAGGGGGAGACAGAGTGAAAAACTGTTTTTT | CAISDRGRQSEKLFF
TRBJ2-3 | TRBV5-1 | NA | few | 15 | TGCGCCAGCAGCTTGAGAGGGTTTAGCACAGATACGCAGTATTTT | CASSLRGFSTDTQYF
TRBJ2-2 | TRBV4-2 | TRBD2 | NA | 19 | TGTGCCAGCAGCCAAGAACGGTCTAGCGGGGGGACGAACACCGGGGAGCTGTTTTTT | CASSQERSSGGTNTGELFF